The entry below describes one T cell receptor beta chain. It lacks a known antigen. No much larger clonotype is one base removed from it; base qualities were not supplied. In the germline V gene, CDR1 corresponds to MNHEY and CDR2 to SVGAGI. The CDR3 holds 14 amino acids from the cysteine to the phenylalanine. CDR3 DNA is the only sequence kept; it has 42 bases, read in frame from the first base. The trim is 6 bases for V and 2 bases for J, with a gap of 14 bases between the germline ends. A case-control design nested within a healthcare worker cohort in London, UK, was used, with weekly nasopharyngeal swab PCR tests and blood sampling performed. Healthcare workers were recruited during the week of the UK lockdown, between 23 and 31 March 2020, and followed weekly for up to roughly 15 weeks. These data come from a study of early T cells in non-severe SARS-CoV-2 infection (dated by TCRdb to the early 2020s). Background on the whole study: TCR sequencing used bulk RNA from unsorted whole blood, so alpha and beta chains could not be paired.

The protocol used for the library was 5' RACE. Sequencing took place on a NextSeq 500. In the TCR library protocol, unique molecular identifiers were attached to individual cDNA molecules to correct for PCR bias and sequencing error. Sequencing covered both TCR alpha and beta chains, and within each sample the abundances of alpha and beta sequences were tightly co-correlated. In the source study's methods: Decombinator V4 was used to perform V gene, J gene and CDR3 annotation of TCR sequences. Expanded TCRs were defined as changing significantly between any two time points under a Poisson model with p below 0.0001. TCR abundances were normalised to the total number of TCRs sequenced per sample and expressed as counts per million. MAIT TCRs were defined by TRAV1-2 paired with TRAJ12, TRAJ20 or TRAJ33, and iNKT TCRs by TRAV10 paired with TRAJ18. VDJdb, accessed 1 November 2021, was searched for CMV, EBV and SARS-CoV-2 annotated TCRs, excluding TCRs annotated for multiple antigens. Using fastp trimming at Q25 and MiXCR clonotype assembly, TCRdb reanalyzed the public sequencing data and kept in-frame beta chains. Each CDR3 protein gets just one entry, which takes the most common genes and DNA from the rows behind it. The V and J calls were not made by the authors but by TCRdb's processing. The sample contains tens of thousands of distinct CDR3 sequences, over 10% of them found a single time. The top ten constitute 4% to 4.5% of the sample.

Here is what the overall study found, with its caveats: Matching against VDJdb was skewed toward anti-spike CD8 responses, likely underestimated virus-specific expansions, and missed private and CD4 specificities.

The sequence links TRBV6-5 to TRBJ2-7; there is no confident call for the D gene. This sequence was found in an adult who was a healthcare worker with PCR-confirmed SARS-CoV-2 infection or an uninfected control (not recorded which). The sequenced sample was whole blood. Read as DNA, the sequence is TGTGCCAGCAGGTTCTCGGGTGACCCCTACGAGCAGTACTTC. It codes for CASRFSGDPYEQYF.